What follows is one T cell receptor (beta chain) and its context. TCRdb processed the RACE reads anew with MiXCR; each CDR3 protein has one entry. In the table there are some 88,000 distinct CDR3 sequences, roughly 9.6% of which are singletons. Time point in this sample: patch test 2, 6 weeks after DPC sensitization. Treatment denoted: therapeutic diphenylcyclopropenone sensitization with weekly scalp DPC. The data were obtained in a study of human T cells and chemical hapten exposure. Trimming at V came to 1 base and at J to 7 bases, leaving 6 bases not matched to a gene. CDR3 size: 15 residues. The germline V gene encodes CDR1 SGHTA and CDR2 FQGNSA.

The source is a middle-aged man with alopecia areata. Some clones in this sample may be carry-over from other donors' samples. The genes are TRBV7-2 and TRBJ2-1; 8 bases line up with TRBD1. The sample consisted of whole blood, taken in connection with sensitization to the hapten diphenylcyclopropenone (DPC). Written as DNA, the CDR3 is TGTGCCAGCAGCTTAGGAGGACAGGGTAGGAATGAGCAGTTCTTC. Translated, it gives CASSLGGQGRNEQFF.